This T cell receptor (beta chain) originates from a study of T-cell reconstitution after alpha-beta-depleted transplantation in children (dated by TCRdb to 2016 to 2018). Broadly, across the study: Using TCR repertoire profiling, the study followed T-cell immune reconstitution in a quantitative way in children after TCRalphabeta/CD19-depleted allogeneic hematopoietic cell transplantation.

Receptors were amplified or captured by PCR. TCRdb shows the sequencer as Illumina HiSeq 2500. To normalize quantification of the TCRbeta repertoire, the TCR libraries were built with molecular barcoding that relied on unique molecular identifiers. TCRdb reprocessed the public reads (quality trimming at Q25 with fastp, clone calling with MiXCR) and kept in-frame beta chains. Entries that share a CDR3 protein sequence are merged under the most common genes and DNA. The sample profile shows 490,000 or so distinct CDR3 sequences; approximately 13% of them were found once. Of the sample, around 6.1% falls within the top ten clones. A word on this clonotype: Its antigen remains unidentified. No much larger clone is present one base from it, and per-base qualities are unavailable.

The source was PBMCs from the stem cell graft donor, collected from the stem cell graft. This receptor was obtained from a human donor who donated a stem cell graft to a child with combined immunodeficiency.

The DNA sequence follows: TGCGCCAGCAGCGGGCAGGGACAGGGTAACTCTGAGCAGTTCTTC. This sequence encodes CASSGQGQGNSEQFF. Recombination connected TRBV5-1 to TRBJ2-1; TRBD1 lines up with 9 middle nucleotides. Looking up the germline V gene yields CDR1 SGHRS and CDR2 YFSETQ. Trimming removed 4 bases from V and 9 bases from J; the gene matches leave 11 bases unexplained. The CDR3, from cysteine to phenylalanine, totals 15 residues. Only the CDR3 part of the read is kept: 45 bases, read in frame from the first base.